Listed below are T cell receptor beta chains from one sample, sequenced in a study of a mutant IDH1 vaccine in newly diagnosed glioma. Measured with immunoSEQ multiplex PCR; TCRdb has only the in-frame clones, and not every one. The top ten clones hold over 6.5% of a sample with 80,000 to 100,000 clones, just under 80% of them seen once. The specimen comprised PBMCs, sampled from a glioma patient treated with radiotherapy, temozolomide or both. The receptors stem from a man aged 35 to 55 with glioma. The CDR3 runs from the conserved cysteine through the conserved F or W. A D gene is named only where the DNA matches it firmly. For some rows the clone size is stated as once, few or many, or as a class when expanded; others skip it.

CDR3 DNA	CDR3 protein	D gene	clone size	V gene	J gene
TGTGCCAGCTCACCAACCCAGGGGAAAAAACTGTTTTTT	CASSPTQGKKLFF	-	-	TRBV18	TRBJ1-4
TGTGCCAGCAGCTTCACCGGGACAGGGATTCTCAAAGAGCAGTTCTTC	CASSFTGTGILKEQFF	TRBD1	few	TRBV7-2	TRBJ2-1
TGTGCCAGCAGTTACTCTGAGGGGCGTCCCTACGAGCAGTACTTC	CASSYSEGRPYEQYF	-	-	TRBV6-5	TRBJ2-7
TGTGCCAGCAGCTTAGTACCCCCCTGGGGGAGCTCTGGAAACACCATATATTTT	CASSLVPPWGSSGNTIYF	-	-	TRBV7-8	TRBJ1-3
TGTGCCATCAGTAGGCTTTTTTCGGATACGCAGTATTTT	CAISRLFSDTQYF	-	-	TRBV10-3	TRBJ2-3
TGTGCCAGCAGCCCTGGACAGGGGGCGAGTGGGGCCAACGTCCTGACTTTC	CASSPGQGASGANVLTF	TRBD1	-	TRBV9	TRBJ2-6
TGTGCCAGCATCCTATCCCACAGCTTGAACACCGGGGAGCTGTTTTTT	CASILSHSLNTGELFF	-	once	TRBV16	TRBJ2-2
TGTGCCAGCAGTGGGCCGGCTCTCGAGGATGAAAAACTGTTTTTT	CASSGPALEDEKLFF	-	-	TRBV28	TRBJ1-4
TGCGCCAGCAGCGGTGGACTCCAGGGGGGAGAGACCCAGTACTTC	CASSGGLQGGETQYF	-	-	TRBV5-1	TRBJ2-5
TGTGCCAGCAGCCCCGGGACAACTACCTACAATGAGCAGTTCTTC	CASSPGTTTYNEQFF	-	-	TRBV7-9	TRBJ2-1
TGTGCCAGCTCCGTCGGGGGTAGAACCTACAATGAGCAGTTCTTC	CASSVGGRTYNEQFF	-	-	TRBV9	TRBJ2-1
TGTGCCGGCAGGGGGCGAGGTACTGAAGCTTTCTTT	CAGRGRGTEAFF	TRBD1	few	TRBV30	TRBJ1-1
TGCGCCAGCAGCCAAGCTCCCAGGAGGCCCCAGCATTTT	CASSQAPRRPQHF	-	once	TRBV4-3	TRBJ1-5
TGTGCCAGCAGCCCCTCCTACGAGCAGTACTTC	CASSPSYEQYF	-	-	TRBV7-2	TRBJ2-7
TGTGCCAGCAGCCAACCCAGGGGAGGTTACACTGAAGCTTTCTTT	CASSQPRGGYTEAFF	-	-	TRBV4-2	TRBJ1-1
TGTGCCAGCAGTTTTTCTAGCGGGGGGATCACAAGCACAGATACGCAGTATTTT	CASSFSSGGITSTDTQYF	TRBD2	-	TRBV27	TRBJ2-3
TGTGCCAGCAGTTACTCAGGGGGCACGGACTATGGCTACACCTTC	CASSYSGGTDYGYTF	TRBD1	-	TRBV6-5	TRBJ1-2
TGCAGCGTTGTTAAGGGATCTGGAAACACCATATATTTT	CSVVKGSGNTIYF	-	-	TRBV29-1	TRBJ1-3
TGTGCCAGCAGCTTGATATGGGACAACACTGAAGCTTTCTTT	CASSLIWDNTEAFF	-	-	TRBV5-6	TRBJ1-1